This T cell receptor (beta chain) was sequenced for a study of T cells expressing NK-cell markers. Study overall: Seven donors tested HCMV-seropositive and one tested seronegative among the eight sequenced.

Germline values: CDR1 MGHRA, CDR2 YSYEKL. This CDR3 has 22 residues. Study-level points and caveats: Six or seven donors carried dominant NKG2C+ clonotypes that made up roughly 1.0-7.5% of their CD8+ T cells. For a handful of donors, these clonotypes were likewise the leading ones in the CD3+CD56-NKG2C+ fraction.

UMIs were included in TCR beta cDNA generated by 5'RACE template switching. TCRdb re-called the 5' RACE reads, yielding one record per CDR3 amino acid sequence without DNA. The sample table sets out roughly 420,000 distinct CDR3 sequences. About this clonotype: Its antigen is currently unknown.

The sequence was obtained from a woman between 18 and 75 years old in good health. Specimen: blood T cells: a sorted CD56 or NKG2C T cell subset, CD4+ or CD8+ T cells, or bulk PBMC T cells (not recorded which). The chain has TRBV4-1 and TRBJ2-1; checking the TCRdb D call of TRBD1 is not possible without DNA. The CDR3 loop reads CASSQDITGQGPGWSTHNEQFF.